The rows below give T cell receptor beta chains drawn from one sample of a study of blood T cell repertoires in COVID-19. The protocol was immunoSEQ multiplex PCR, while the TCRdb copy is restricted to in-frame clones and leaves out a portion. This repertoire shows some 130,000 clones, approximately 87% found once; its top ten account for around 2.3%. Source material: peripheral blood. The receptor set was obtained from a man over 45 with active COVID-19. Both conserved end residues are part of each CDR3. Each record gives: D gene, V gene, J gene, clone size, CDR3 length, CDR3 DNA, CDR3 protein. The D gene is left open where the match is weak. Size tells how often a clone was seen (once, few, many) or the class of an expanded clone, and some rows leave it out.

-	TRBV7-8	TRBJ1-2	-	16	TGTGCCAGCAGCCCAGAGCCGGGACAAACACGCTGGGGCTACACCTTC	CASSPEPGQTRWGYTF
TRBD2	TRBV11-2	TRBJ2-1	-	16	TGTGCCAGCAGCCCTATTGAGCGGGGGGCACAAAATGAGCAGTTCTTC	CASSPIERGAQNEQFF
-	TRBV12-5	TRBJ1-5	-	15	TGTGCTAGTGGTGACACCCTGGGTGGCAATCAGCCCCAGCATTTT	CASGDTLGGNQPQHF
-	TRBV9	TRBJ2-7	-	15	TGTGCCAGCAGCCCCGGGACTCTTGCGTCCTACGAGCAGTACTTC	CASSPGTLASYEQYF
-	TRBV7-9	TRBJ2-3	-	14	TGTGCCAGCAGCTTAACGGGGAGCACAGATACGCAGTATTTT	CASSLTGSTDTQYF
-	TRBV29-1	TRBJ2-5	-	11	TGCAGCGCCACATCTAGGGAGACCCAGTACTTC	CSATSRETQYF
TRBD2	TRBV5-4	TRBJ2-5	-	16	TGTGCCAGCAGCCCGACTAGCGGGGGGGCCTTAGAGACCCAGTACTTC	CASSPTSGGALETQYF
-	TRBV10-3	TRBJ1-1	-	17	TGTGCCATCAGCCGACGGACAGAAATATCCGGGAACACTGAAGCTTTCTTT	CAISRRTEISGNTEAFF
-	TRBV4-1	TRBJ1-1	-	15	TGCGCCAGCAGCCAGAACCCGACAGTGAACACTGAAGCTTTCTTT	CASSQNPTVNTEAFF
-	TRBV12-3/TRBV12-4	TRBJ2-7	-	12	TGTGCCAGCAGTTGGGGGGACTACGAGCAGTACTTC	CASSWGDYEQYF
-	TRBV7-9	TRBJ2-3	once	15	TGTGCCAGCACCATGGGGGGGGGCGTTACAGATACGCAGTATTTT	CASTMGGGVTDTQYF
-	TRBV2	TRBJ1-2	-	13	TGTGCCAGCAGTGAAGGGCAGGGCTGGCGCTACACCTTC	CASSEGQGWRYTF